This TCR beta chain was captured in a study of post-analysis software for immune sequencing data. With 0 bases removed from V and 4 bases from J, the gap between germline ends came to 7 bases. Germline CDR1 reads SGHRS; CDR2 reads YFSETQ. The CDR3 consists of 13 residues. Unique molecular identifiers were carried by the TCR beta cDNA libraries. Approximately 500,000 cDNA molecules were obtained per 1 to 10 million input T cells. TCRdb independently ran MiXCR on the PCR reads; one entry per CDR3 protein. Of 450,000 to 700,000 distinct CDR3 sequences listed, about 40% are singletons. Study-wide results and limits: Elevated frequency relative to controls characterized several TRBV segments in patients, TRBV5-6, TRBV5-1 and TRBV20-1 among them. Compared against controls, patients with multiple sclerosis displayed significantly lower normalized Chao1 diversity.

A note on this clonotype: Its antigen remains unidentified.

This TCR was recovered from a girl aged 5-17 years with multiple sclerosis. The sequenced material came from blood. The chain couples TRBV5-1 to TRBJ1-2, with unresolved D. CDR3 residues: CASSLDEGYGYTF. CDR3 nucleotides: TGCGCCAGCAGCTTGGATGAAGGCTATGGCTACACCTTC.